The 29 T cell receptor beta chains listed next were all sequenced from one sample in a study of radiotherapy plus CTLA-4 blockade in lung cancer (dated by TCRdb to 2017 to 2018). The receptor library was made with the immunoSEQ multiplex PCR assay. As stored in TCRdb, this immuneACCESS dataset retains in-frame rearrangements with V and J assigned. A fraction of the clones does not appear; measured against another copy, unresolved V genes explain less than half of the discrepancy, and the remainder lacks a known reason. A total of 70,000 to 100,000 clones appear in this sample, more than 75% of them only once. The ten top clones hold around 2% of the sample. Here the sequenced sample was peripheral blood, taken from a patient treated with radiotherapy plus ipilimumab. Receptors originate from a human donor with non-small cell lung cancer who had a partial response to radiotherapy plus ipilimumab.

The chain carries TRBV28 and TRBJ1-2; no firm D call. V lost 1 base to trimming and J lost 6 bases, with 6 bases between them. Germline V lookup: CDR1 MDHEN, CDR2 SYDVKM. The CDR3 length is 12 residues. In DNA form, the CDR3 reads TGTGCCAGCAGTTTATCGGTAGATGGCTACACCTTC. Translating it yields CASSLSVDGYTF.

The chain recombines TRBV28 with TRBJ2-7, with 7 bases that match TRBD1. The V segment lost 6 bases and the J segment 4 bases; nucleotides outside the gene matches: 6. The germline CDR1 and CDR2 sequences are MDHEN and SYDVKM. The CDR3 is 13 residues long. CDR3 nucleotide sequence: TGTGCCAGCAGGAGACAGGGAGCGTACGAGCAGTACGTC. Residues: CASRRQGAYEQYV.

The rearrangement links TRBV7-2 to TRBJ2-7, with 9 nucleotides matching TRBD2. Germline V gene sequence: CDR1 SGHTA, CDR2 FQGNSA. The V gene end was trimmed by 5 bases and the J gene end by 1 base; junction bases not matched to a gene: 3. The CDR3 extends over 14 amino acids. In DNA, the CDR3 is TGTGCCAGCAGCCCGACTAGCGGTTCCTACGAGCAGTACTTC. This codes for CASSPTSGSYEQYF.

This chain links TRBV30 with TRBJ1-1, with D perhaps TRBD1 (6 bases). This CDR3 has 14 amino acids. Germline V gene lookup returns CDR1 GTSNPN and CDR2 SVGIG (reference sequence). Trimming cost V 0 bases and J 3 bases, with 11 bases left between them. The CDR3 is CAWSVPPGDTEAFF. The CDR3 DNA sequence: TGTGCCTGGAGTGTTCCCCCAGGGGACACTGAAGCTTTCTTT.

V gene TRBV15 combines with J gene TRBJ2-7; 8 bases agree with TRBD2. The CDR3 covers 15 residues. Germline V lookup: CDR1 LNHNV, CDR2 YYDKDF (reference sequence). V was pared by 3 bases and J by 2 bases, with 6 bases of the junction left unmatched. This CDR3 is CATSSGTSGPYEQYF. DNA for the CDR3: TGTGCCACCAGCAGTGGTACTAGCGGACCCTACGAGCAGTACTTC.

The V call is TRBV20-1, the J call TRBJ2-1; D remains ambiguous. Germline V gene sequence: CDR1 DFQATT, CDR2 SNEGSKA (reference sequence). Trimming cost V 6 bases and J 5 bases, with 8 bases left between them. The CDR3 contains 11 residues. The CDR3 reads CSARKNNEQFF. In nucleotides, the CDR3 is TGCAGTGCCAGGAAGAACAATGAGCAGTTCTTC.

The table lists this clone with a count of one. The V call is TRBV7-2, the J call TRBJ2-1; D unclear. V lost 2 bases, J lost 8 bases, and 10 bases lay in between. The CDR3 spans 13 residues. CDR1 is SGHTA, CDR2 FQGNSA, per germline. The CDR3 reads CASSLIAADEQFF. DNA for the CDR3: TGTGCCAGCAGCTTAATCGCTGCGGATGAGCAGTTCTTC.

This chain uses TRBV15 with TRBJ1-2, with D possibly matching TRBD1 (5 bases). CDR3 size: 17 residues. Germline CDR1 and CDR2: LNHNV and YYDKDF (reference sequence). V was trimmed by 4 bases and J by 4 bases, leaving 22 bases between them. As DNA, the CDR3 is TGTGCCACCAGCATTATAACAGCAGGGTCGTCCCTCTATGGCTACACCTTC. Encoded protein: CATSIITAGSSLYGYTF.

The V and J genes are TRBV28 and TRBJ1-6; D is perhaps TRBD1 (5 bases). V shed 6 bases and J shed 6 bases, with 9 bases lying between them. The CDR3 length is 13 residues. Germline-derived CDR1 and CDR2 are MDHEN and SYDVKM. The CDR3 sequence: CASSQGSNSPLHF. The DNA for the CDR3 is TGTGCCAGCAGCCAGGGATCTAATTCACCCCTCCACTTT.

The gene calls are TRBV5-1 and TRBJ2-3; the D is unclear. This CDR3 region has 14 residues. Trimming removed 3 bases from V and 0 bases from J, with 8 bases in between. Germline V CDR1 and CDR2: SGHRS, YFSETQ. The CDR3 nucleotides are TGCGCCAGCAGCTGGTCTAAAAGCACAGATACGCAGTATTTT. Amino acid sequence: CASSWSKSTDTQYF.

V usage is TRBV28 and J usage is TRBJ1-2; D unresolved. CDR3 length equals 13 residues. Trimming stripped 6 bases from V and 7 bases from J, with 15 bases between. Germline V gene data show CDR1 as MDHEN and CDR2 as SYDVKM. DNA for the CDR3: TGTGCCAGCAGGGGTGGGTCGTCAGGTGGCTACACCTTC. Amino acid sequence: CASRGGSSGGYTF.

The chain couples TRBV28 to TRBJ1-2; weak D call: TRBD1 (5 bases). Germline V CDR1 and CDR2: MDHEN, SYDVKM. CDR3 size: 17 residues. V was shortened by 8 bases and J by 1 base, with 23 bases between the two germline ends. CDR3 bases: TGTGCCAGCGAACAGGTGGCACGGGGGAAATTTAACTATGGCTACACCTTC. Translating it yields CASEQVARGKFNYGYTF.

The chain couples TRBV27 to TRBJ2-7; D might be TRBD1 (5 bases). The V gene's germline CDR1 is MNHEY and CDR2 SMNVEV (reference sequence). The CDR3 consists of 17 residues. V lost 1 base and J lost 6, with 22 bases in between. CDR3 DNA: TGTGCCAGCAGTTTATATGGTGGCCAGGGTTTTATCTCCGAGCAGTACGTC. It translates to CASSLYGGQGFISEQYV.

V usage is TRBV18 and J usage is TRBJ2-1, with a tentative D call TRBD1 (5 bases). Germline CDR1 and CDR2: KGHSH and LQKENI. The V end lost 3 bases, the J end lost 9 bases, and 9 bases lay between the germline ends. The CDR3 covers 12 residues. The CDR3 spells CASSPSGAEQFF. DNA of the CDR3: TGTGCCAGCTCACCTTCTGGGGCTGAGCAGTTCTTC.

The V call is TRBV7-9, the J call TRBJ2-7, with TRBD1 identical over 7 bases. The ends lost 5 bases at V and 1 base at J; junction bases unmatched: 5. CDR1 SEHNR and CDR2 FQNEAQ come from the germline V gene (reference sequence). This CDR3 is 14 amino acids long. CDR3 loop: CASSPQDRSYEQYV. The DNA of the CDR3 is TGTGCCAGCAGCCCTCAGGACAGGTCCTACGAGCAGTACGTC.

V is TRBV6-1 and J is TRBJ2-7; weak D call: TRBD1 (7 bases). Germline V gives CDR1 MNHNS, CDR2 SASEGT. The CDR3 has 14 amino acids. V was trimmed by 5 bases and J by 3 bases, leaving 14 bases between them. Here the CDR3 DNA reads TGTGCCAGCAGTTTAGGGCAGGGGGGCTACGAGCAGTACTTC. Amino acids: CASSLGQGGYEQYF.

This chain joins TRBV11-3 and TRBJ1-6; TRBD1 matches 8 bases. V dropped 5 bases and J dropped 10; count of bases not matched to a gene: 4. Germline-derived CDR1 and CDR2 are SGHNT and YENEEA. This CDR3 is 13 amino acids long. The CDR3 here is CASSLTGESPLHF. The CDR3 coding sequence is TGTGCCAGCAGCCTGACAGGGGAATCACCCCTCCACTTT.

This clone was observed a handful of times. This chain links TRBV28 with TRBJ1-2, with unresolved D. The CDR3 is 13 amino acids. Trimming left V 5 bases short and J 0 bases short, with 7 bases between. Per germline, CDR1 MDHEN and CDR2 SYDVKM. The CDR3 sequence is CASSLTPNYGYTF. As DNA, the CDR3 is TGTGCCAGCAGTCTGACACCTAACTATGGCTACACCTTC.

The chain combines TRBV19 with TRBJ1-5, with a weak D call TRBD1 (5 bases). V lost 9 bases and J lost 6, with 21 bases in between. The CDR3 contains 15 residues. The germline V gene has CDR1 LNHDA and CDR2 SQIVND (reference sequence). CDR3 in amino acids: CASRNPGGAGQPQHF. The CDR3 DNA reads TGTGCCAGCCGAAATCCAGGAGGGGCTGGTCAGCCCCAGCATTTT. Using reference TRBV19 and TRBJ1-5 for the parts outside the CDR3, the full variable domain is DGGITQSPKYLFRKEGQNVTLSCEQNLNHDAMYWYRQDPGQGLRLIYYSQIVNDFQKGDIAEGYSVSREKKESFPLTVTSAQKNPTAFYLCASRNPGGAGQPQHFGDGTRLSIL.

This clone was detected only a few times. At one of its ends the junction is not consistent with the germline gene, which may arise from a read error. This chain connects TRBV14 to TRBJ1-4; no clear D gene. Germline CDR1 reads SGHDN; CDR2 reads FVKESK. This CDR3 contains 17 residues. As DNA, the CDR3 is TGTGCCAGCAGCAAAGATGGCAGACAATTAACTAATGAAAAACTGTTTTTT. This sequence encodes CASSKDGRQLTNEKLFF.

This clone is a singleton in its sample. This chain uses TRBV4-1 with TRBJ2-2; 7 positions match TRBD2. Germline V CDR1 and CDR2: MGHRA, YSYEKL. The V segment lost 4 bases and the J segment 6 bases; nucleotides outside the gene matches: 2. The CDR3 is made up of 13 amino acids. The CDR3 loop is CASSPSGPGELFF. CDR3 nucleotide sequence: TGCGCCAGCAGCCCTAGCGGCCCCGGGGAGCTGTTTTTT.

This clone was counted between two and nine times. The V and J genes are TRBV6-6 and TRBJ1-3; D ambiguous. The CDR3 sequence is 14 residues long. Per the germline V gene, CDR1 is MNHNY and CDR2 is SVGAGI (reference sequence). Trimming shortened V by 9 bases and J by 0 bases, and 12 bases separated the two germline ends. CDR3 sequence: CASTNDFSGNTIYF. The CDR3 DNA reads as TGTGCCAGTACCAACGACTTCTCTGGAAACACCATATATTTT.

J is TRBJ1-2 and V is TRBV15, with D possibly being TRBD1 (6 bases). Per germline, CDR1 LNHNV and CDR2 YYDKDF (reference sequence). Trimming left V 7 bases short and J 8 bases short, with 26 bases between. The CDR3 totals 16 residues. The CDR3, as DNA: TGTGCCACCAACCCTAGAGGGGGTTTCCGACCAGAAGGCTACACCTTC. It yields the protein CATNPRGGFRPEGYTF.

This chain uses TRBV18 with TRBJ2-3, with 8 bases identical to TRBD2. The CDR3 has 16 amino acids. The junction had 10 bases not matched to a gene; V was cut back by 5 bases and J by 3 bases. Germline V gives CDR1 KGHSH, CDR2 LQKENI. CDR3 sequence reads: CASSGLLAGGTDTQYF. The CDR3 DNA reads as TGTGCCAGCTCAGGTCTGCTGGCGGGAGGTACAGATACGCAGTATTTT.

V usage is TRBV2 and J usage is TRBJ2-3; maybe TRBD1 (7 bases). The V and J ends lost 4 bases and 3 bases respectively, with 17 bases between them. The CDR3 contains 16 residues. Germline V CDR1 and CDR2: SNHLY, FYNNEI. The CDR3 DNA reads as TGTGCCAGCAGTGGGGGGGACGGGACAGCGACAGATACGCAGTATTTT. Translation gives CASSGGDGTATDTQYF.

J is TRBJ2-1 and V is TRBV6-6; 8 bases are shared with TRBD1. V shed 6 bases, J shed 9 bases, and the junction held 4 bases outside the gene matches. Germline CDR1 is MNHNY and CDR2 is SVGAGI (reference sequence). This CDR3 is built from 12 residues. The CDR3 here is CASRQGGGEQFF. The DNA of the CDR3 is TGTGCCAGCAGACAGGGGGGTGGTGAGCAGTTCTTC.

This clone was seen a single time. The V gene is TRBV15, the J gene TRBJ2-1, with D possibly matching TRBD2 (6 bases). In germline, CDR1 is LNHNV, CDR2 YYDKDF (reference sequence). CDR3 length: 17 residues. V was trimmed by 0 bases and J by 4 bases, leaving 16 bases between them. CDR3 nucleotides: TGTGCCACCAGCAGAGACGATTCGGGACTTCTATACAATGAGCAGTTCTTC. The encoded protein is CATSRDDSGLLYNEQFF.

This chain links TRBV19 with TRBJ2-5, with D maybe TRBD2 (6 bases). This CDR3 has 16 amino acids. Germline CDR1 and CDR2: LNHDA and SQIVND (reference sequence). Trimming took 6 bases from V and 4 from J, leaving 21 bases between them. The CDR3 protein is CASRWTGTRGRETQYF. In nucleotides, the CDR3 is TGTGCCAGTAGATGGACCGGGACCCGGGGGAGAGAGACCCAGTACTTC.

The chain has TRBV5-4 and TRBJ2-2; TRBD2 is a possible D gene (6 bases). Germline lookup yields CDR1 SGHNT and CDR2 YYREEE (reference sequence). The CDR3 is made up of 13 amino acids. V lost 7 bases to trimming and J lost 3 bases, with 10 bases between them. For the CDR3, the DNA is TGTGCCAGCTGGGGGGTCGACACCGGGGAGCTGTTTTTT. Translation: CASWGVDTGELFF.